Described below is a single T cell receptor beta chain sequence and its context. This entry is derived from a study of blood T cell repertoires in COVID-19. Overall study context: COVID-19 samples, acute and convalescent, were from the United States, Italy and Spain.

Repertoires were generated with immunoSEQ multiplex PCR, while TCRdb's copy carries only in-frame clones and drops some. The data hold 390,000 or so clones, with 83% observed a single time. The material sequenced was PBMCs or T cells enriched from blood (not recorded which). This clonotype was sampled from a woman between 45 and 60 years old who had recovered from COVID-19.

The CDR3 sequence is CAIRIQGVWNGYTF. CDR3 in DNA: TGTGCCATCAGAATACAGGGGGTATGGAATGGCTACACCTTC. The V gene is TRBV10-3, the J gene TRBJ1-2; 8 nucleotides match TRBD1. V dropped 6 bases and J dropped 6; count of bases not matched to a gene: 9. Germline CDR1 and CDR2: ENHRY and SYGVKD. The CDR3 totals 14 residues.